This T cell receptor (beta chain) was captured in a study of T cells in Graves' hyperthyroidism and ophthalmopathy (dated by TCRdb to the late 2010s). Regarding the research as a whole: Peripheral blood was collected at initial diagnosis, before any treatment. To identify distinguishing TCR V-J signatures, a discovery cohort of 100 patients was used, comprising under 45 with Graves' ophthalmopathy and under 60 with stable Graves' hyperthyroidism. Whether ophthalmopathy could be predicted prospectively was tested in an independent validation cohort made up of under 20 hyperthyroidism patients plus 17 patients who later progressed to ophthalmopathy. The roughly 94 discovery patients were randomly split 7:3 into training and test sets. In addition, the study compared T-cell repertoires in thyroid tissue and in blood from about 6 Graves' hyperthyroidism patients. After sampling, hyperthyroidism patients received methimazole starting at 30 mg daily, and ophthalmopathy patients received high-dose intravenous methylprednisolone. The paper describes TCR Vbeta CDR3 sequencing of 120 to 150 peripheral blood samples, made up of fewer than 50 ophthalmopathy patients, approximately 73 hyperthyroidism patients and some 17 progressor patients. What the research found in general, with its limitations: In validation, the model predicted progression to ophthalmopathy with approximately 70% sensitivity and less than 80% specificity, a median of about six months before onset. Most expanded thyroid clonotypes (frequency above 0.001) were also found in blood, which suggests that blood repertoires may mirror thyroid immune responses. No statistical method was used to fix the sample size in advance, and group allocation was not hidden from the investigators. In cross-validation, a model built on a 13 V-J signature told ophthalmopathy apart from stable hyperthyroidism with approximately 91% sensitivity and approximately 81% specificity, and in testing the same model reached 80%/75%.

A patient counted as having stable Graves' hyperthyroidism if no progression to ophthalmopathy occurred over 18 months of follow-up. The hyperthyroidism patients were between 18 and 65 years old and newly diagnosed, with a disease duration of less than 2 months. Exclusion was applied to patients with uncontrolled infections, other autoimmune diseases, pregnancy or lactation. Diagnoses were based on clinical symptoms, serum thyroxine and TRAb, thyroid ultrasound and orbital computed tomography. PBMCs were isolated from about 9.2 ml of fresh peripheral blood by Ficoll-Paque density gradient centrifugation. Total RNA was extracted using Trizol reagent, and RNA quality was assessed on an Agilent 2100 Bioanalyzer. Points on this clonotype: Its antigen is still unknown. The input lacks base qualities; no much larger clone sits a single base away.

Amplification of TCR beta CDR3 regions was carried out from RNA transcripts. A first-round RT-PCR of the TCR CDR3 used the HTBI primer set with the Qiagen OneStep RT-PCR kit. A second multiplex PCR round built the libraries, followed by size selection and purification. The libraries were sequenced on an Illumina HiSeq2000 using paired-end 100 bp reads. Concerning the study's data processing: Raw data were processed with SOAPnuke, discarding reads with adapters, uncalled bases, mean Phred below 15, or no exact constant-primer or identifier match. COPE v1.2.5 was used to merge the high-quality paired reads, and each unique nucleotide sequence was defined as a clonotype. MiTCR v1.1 was used to align the clonotypes against IMGT TRBV, TRBD and TRBJ reference segments. The analysis included only V-J combinations with a frequency above 0.0001, which together covered more than 99% of the repertoires. The TCS score was defined as F50 (clonal expansion) divided by E x V (chaos), with BLOSUM62-based TCRdist calculated between CDR3 peptides within each V-J. Welch's t-statistics and random forest reduced around 550 V-J features to 10 to 15, which were used in a naive Bayes classifier (R e1071). In TCRdb, the public reads were trimmed at Q25 with fastp and aligned with MiXCR, with productive beta chains retained. For every CDR3 protein sequence, its rows merge into one entry that carries the most common genes and DNA. The authors' filters were not applied to this entry. For this sample the table gives fewer than 850,000 distinct CDR3 sequences, of which around 16% were detected only once. The ten largest clones represent roughly 16% of the sample.

Looking up the germline V gene (reference sequence) yields CDR1 SEHNR and CDR2 FQNEAQ. V gives up 3 bases and J gives up 1 base, and the segment between their germline ends measures 7 bases. CDR3 length: 14 amino acids, cysteine to phenylalanine. Only the CDR3 DNA is retained, 42 bases long and in frame from the first base. The TCR comes from a man aged 50 to 59 with Graves' hyperthyroidism. The rearrangement joined TRBV7-9 to TRBJ1-5; the D gene is unclear. The sample consisted of blood. The nucleotide sequence reads as follows: TGTGCCAGCAGCTTTCAGACGAGCAATCAGCCCCAGCATTTT. Translated, this is CASSFQTSNQPQHF.